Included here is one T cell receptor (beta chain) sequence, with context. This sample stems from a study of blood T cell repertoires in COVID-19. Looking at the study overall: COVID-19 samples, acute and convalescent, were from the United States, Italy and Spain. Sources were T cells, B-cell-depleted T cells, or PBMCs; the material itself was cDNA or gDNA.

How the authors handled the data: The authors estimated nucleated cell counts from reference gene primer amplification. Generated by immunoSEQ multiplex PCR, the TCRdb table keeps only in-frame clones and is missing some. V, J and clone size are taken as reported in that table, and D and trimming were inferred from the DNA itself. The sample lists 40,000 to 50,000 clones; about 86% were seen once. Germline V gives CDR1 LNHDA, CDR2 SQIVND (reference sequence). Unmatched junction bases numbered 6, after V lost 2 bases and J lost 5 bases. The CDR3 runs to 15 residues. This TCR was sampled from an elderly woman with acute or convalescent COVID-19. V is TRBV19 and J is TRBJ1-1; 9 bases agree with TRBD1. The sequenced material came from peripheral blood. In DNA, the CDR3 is TGTGCCAGTAGTATAAGGGAGACAGGGGGAACTGAAGCTTTCTTT. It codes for CASSIRETGGTEAFF.